This TCR beta chain stems from a study of blood T cells in healthy people across ages. Using a J-beta primer mix together with a sample-barcoded 5' primer, a second PCR was run for about 6 to 11 cycles. TCRdb redid the calling of the 5' RACE reads with MiXCR, one entry per CDR3 protein. In the table there are some 560,000 distinct CDR3 sequences, about 29% of which are singletons. This clonotype was observed a handful of times. V trimming: 6 bases; J trimming: 6 bases; junction bases outside the gene matches: 4. The CDR3 is 13 amino acids. This sample also belongs to another study, concerning T cells of mothers and their children.

Material for sequencing was blood. The TCR sequence derives from a boy aged 2-9 years in good health. The chain uses TRBV12-3 or TRBV12-4 and TRBJ2-4, with 8 bases identical to TRBD1. CDR3 amino acids: CASRKTGVNIQYF. Written as DNA, the CDR3 is TGTGCCAGCAGGAAGACAGGGGTAAACATTCAGTACTTC.